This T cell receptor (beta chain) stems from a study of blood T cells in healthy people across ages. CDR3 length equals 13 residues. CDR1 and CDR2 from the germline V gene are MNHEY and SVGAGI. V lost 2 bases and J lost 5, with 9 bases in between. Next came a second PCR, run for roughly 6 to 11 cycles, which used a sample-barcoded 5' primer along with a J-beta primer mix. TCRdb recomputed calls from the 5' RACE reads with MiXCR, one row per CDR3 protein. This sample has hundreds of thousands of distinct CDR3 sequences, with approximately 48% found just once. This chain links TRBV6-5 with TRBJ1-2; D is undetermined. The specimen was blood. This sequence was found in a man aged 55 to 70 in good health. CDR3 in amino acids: CASSYAEYYGYTF. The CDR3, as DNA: TGTGCCAGCAGTTACGCAGAATATTATGGCTACACCTTC.